These T cell receptor beta chains were read from a single sample in a study of blood T cell repertoires in COVID-19. The table came from immunoSEQ multiplex PCR; TCRdb's copy has only in-frame clones and leaves some out. The data show 200,000 to 300,000 clones, roughly 87% seen once. Sequenced material: peripheral blood. These receptors came from a man aged 55-75 years who had recovered from COVID-19. The CDR3 runs from the conserved cysteine through the conserved F or W. Only some rows state a clone size, as once, few, many or a class for expanded clones.

clone_size v_call cdr3_aa
once TRBV28 CASKETRLGGRSMNTEAFF
- TRBV2 CASRQGVAKNIQYF
once TRBV9 CASSVLQGPQFF
- TRBV18 CASSPSNGGDREQYF
- TRBV5-3 CARSQDRGRSTDTQYF
- TRBV9 CASSERPSSYNEQFF
- TRBV25-1 CASSVRGFMDEQFF
- TRBV9 CASSETGTGVGYGYTF
- TRBV27 CATKLGQGGNTGELFF
- TRBV2 CASSDRGSGNTIYF
- TRBV29-1 CSVGGSQNLNYGYTF
- TRBV12-3/TRBV12-4 CASSLGQKNEQFF
- TRBV5-6 CASSLTVGPSGTGELFF
few TRBV28 CASITGNYGYTF
- TRBV6-6 CASGKQGGNTEAFF
- TRBV5-4 CASSLGGANYGYTF
few TRBV5-1 CASSPPKAGGSTDTQYF
- TRBV24-1 CATSERGLNNEQFF
- TRBV3-1/TRBV3-2 CASSQAGGSYGYTF
few TRBV14 CASSEPGQGFNEQFF
- TRBV4-1 CASSQETGVLAKNIQYF
- TRBV7-8 CASSLVTEDQPQHF
- TRBV6-2/TRBV6-3 CASSKGGTGGKYEQYF
- TRBV5-1 CASSEGDTAKNIQYF
- TRBV9 CASSGHRGSGNTIYF
- TRBV24-1 CATSDLLGQGVDEQFF
- TRBV27 CASSQGGIAETQYF
- TRBV5-1 CASSLGQGSFYGYTF
- TRBV15 CATSSLERGVFNEQFF
- TRBV24-1 CATSDFGTGGFEQYF
- TRBV4-2 CASSQESLQAFF
- TRBV29-1 CSVDFGTGANGYTF
- TRBV5-6 CASTRAGPNTGELFF
- TRBV3-1/TRBV3-2 CASSRGATVGPRNYGYTF
- TRBV11-3 CASSLTLWLADDDNTGELFF
- TRBV5-5 CASSWEMTGGWGYTF
- TRBV5-1 CASSLVAGTNTGELFF
- TRBV21-1 CASRRAVVGAFF
few TRBV24-1 CATSAWGTGEETQYF
- TRBV5-1 CASSLAGEAYYEQYF
- TRBV19 CASNDPGTHSNQPQHF
- TRBV19 CATSDRGHISNQPQHF
- TRBV19 CASRAGTSQETQYF
- TRBV5-1 CASVPSIRALGTEAFF
- TRBV18 CASSAGQAVGYGYTF
- TRBV5-1 CASNGLAGGTDTQYF
- TRBV5-1 CASSLEAGGRTDTQYF
few TRBV18 CASSPWRLVEGDTQYF
- TRBV7-6 CASRKLTGGAGELFF
- TRBV27 CASSLWTRVNEQFF
- TRBV23-1 CASSQSGADAFF
once TRBV5-8 CASSFSSGGQQFF
- TRBV18 CASSPGLAGSYEQYF
once TRBV5-5 CASSLGQANEKLFF
- TRBV7-9 CASSSVRTENTEAFF